These T cell receptor beta chains were read from a single sample in a study of beta chain features in type 1 diabetes. Repertoires were generated with immunoSEQ multiplex PCR, while TCRdb's copy carries only in-frame clones and drops some. The data hold approximately 29,000 clones, with roughly two thirds observed a single time. The sample consisted of Tregs from blood. The receptors shown here come from a woman aged 25 to 45 with type 1 diabetes. Each CDR3 is given with its conserved first and last residue. A D gene is named only where the DNA matches it firmly. Clone size is stated in some rows and not others, as once, few, many or a class when expanded.

V gene	CDR3 length	D gene	clone size	J gene	CDR3 DNA	CDR3 protein
TRBV7-2	13	.	few	TRBJ1-6	TGTGCCAGCAGCATATCTATGGTTTCACCCCTCCACTTT	CASSISMVSPLHF
TRBV27	14	.	.	TRBJ1-5	TGTGCCAGCAGCCGAGGGCCGGGGTATCAGCCCCAGCATTTT	CASSRGPGYQPQHF
TRBV11-2	14	.	.	TRBJ2-5	TGTGCCAGCAGCAAACCGGGACTGCAAGAGACCCAGTACTTC	CASSKPGLQETQYF
TRBV19	13	.	.	TRBJ1-2	TGTGCCAGTAGATCAGGGAACGGCTATGGCTACACCTTC	CASRSGNGYGYTF
TRBV7-3	15	TRBD2	.	TRBJ2-1	TGTGCCAGCAGCCTGGGACTAGCGGAGTACAATGAGCAGTTCTTC	CASSLGLAEYNEQFF
TRBV6-5	14	.	.	TRBJ2-5	TGTGCCAGCAGTTACTCTCGAGTGTCCGGGACCCAGTACTTC	CASSYSRVSGTQYF
TRBV4-1	18	TRBD2	once	TRBJ2-3	TGCGCCAGCAGCCAAGATTCCTTTGTAGCGGGAATCACAGATACGCAGTATTTT	CASSQDSFVAGITDTQYF
TRBV29-1	11	TRBD2	once	TRBJ2-5	TGCAGCCCTAGGGAGGGAGAGACCCAGTACTTC	CSPREGETQYF
TRBV10-2	12	TRBD2	.	TRBJ2-5	TGCGCCAGCAGCGACCCGGGGGGGACCCAGTACTTC	CASSDPGGTQYF
TRBV10-3	14	.	.	TRBJ1-1	TGTGCCATCAGTGGAGGGGGGGAGCACACTGAAGCTTTCTTT	CAISGGGEHTEAFF
TRBV7-9	12	.	.	TRBJ2-1	TGTGCCAGCAGTACGGAGTACAATGAGCAGTTCTTC	CASSTEYNEQFF
TRBV2	13	TRBD2	.	TRBJ2-7	TGTGCCAGCAGTGAAGGGACTAGCCTTTTATTTGACTTC	CASSEGTSLLFDF
TRBV18	14	.	.	TRBJ1-2	TGTGCCAGCTCACCTGTGACACGTAACTATGGCTACACCTTC	CASSPVTRNYGYTF
TRBV7-3	14	TRBD2	.	TRBJ2-1	TGTGCCAGCAGCTTAGCGGGAGGGGACAATGAGCAGTTCTTC	CASSLAGGDNEQFF
TRBV5-1	17	TRBD2	few	TRBJ2-3	TGCGCCAGCAGCTTGGGGACTAGCGGCCGTGGCACAGATACGCAGTATTTT	CASSLGTSGRGTDTQYF
TRBV19	13	.	.	TRBJ1-1	TGTGCCAGTGGAGACAGTTTGAACACTGAAGCTTTCTTT	CASGDSLNTEAFF
TRBV28	14	TRBD1	.	TRBJ1-1	TGTGCCAGCAGTTCTCAAGGACAGGGAGGGGAAGCTTTCTTT	CASSSQGQGGEAFF
TRBV6-6	16	.	.	TRBJ2-3	TGTGCCAGCACCGGAAAGGCGGGCTCCACGGCAGATACGCAGTATTTT	CASTGKAGSTADTQYF
TRBV5-1	14	.	.	TRBJ2-2	TGCGCCAGCTGCCGGGGGACGAACACCGGGGAGCTGTTTTTT	CASCRGTNTGELFF
TRBV5-1	12	.	.	TRBJ1-1	TGCGCCAGCAGCTTGGGCGTAAACGAAGCTTTCTTT	CASSLGVNEAFF
TRBV29-1	15	TRBD2	few	TRBJ2-7	TGCAGCGTTGAGCTTCTAGCGGGAGTGACCTACGAGCAGTACTTC	CSVELLAGVTYEQYF
TRBV6-6	15	.	.	TRBJ2-2	TGTGCCAGCAGTTACGGGGCGGTCAACACCGGGGAGCTGTTTTTT	CASSYGAVNTGELFF